This entry concerns a single T cell receptor beta chain. The antigen is undetermined. The sample originates from a study of naive and memory T cell subsets. General study results and limits: Especially in CD8 cells, naive repertoires contained a few larger clonotypes, possibly CD45RA-re-expressing memory cells.

Two oligonucleotides, mixed equimolar, formed the beta constant-region primer covering TRBC1 and TRBC2. Four rounds of PCR amplified the ligated cDNA using nested alpha and beta constant-region primers plus SP2. An oligonucleotide with the SP2 primer and a 12-nucleotide UMI was ligated to the cDNA 3' end. TCRdb recomputed calls from the UMI-ligation and nested PCR reads with MiXCR, one row per CDR3 protein. The repertoire holds more than 120,000 distinct CDR3 sequences, with about 20% as singletons. Four subsets defined by CD45RA and CD27 were sorted after CD3, CD4, CD8 and live/dead staining. The sequencing sample was made of naive CD8+ T cells from blood. The origin of this receptor is a human donor in good health.

For the CDR3, the DNA is TGTGCCAGCAGTGAGATAAACTCTGGAAACACCATATATTTT. Its protein product is CASSEINSGNTIYF. V is TRBV25-1 and J is TRBJ1-3; no reliable D call. This CDR3 comprises 14 residues. Per germline, CDR1 MGHDK and CDR2 SYGVNS. Trimming took off 3 bases at V and 0 bases at J, with 6 bases between the two ends.